This passage covers 26 T cell receptor beta chains from one sample sequenced in a study of Graves' ophthalmopathy and Graves' hyperthyroidism. TCR beta CDR3 regions were amplified from RNA transcripts. In the first round, RT-PCR was carried out with HTBI primers, and a multiplex PCR formed the second round. TCRdb itself ran the multiplex PCR reads through MiXCR, one entry per CDR3 protein. The sample has 340,000 or so distinct CDR3 sequences, around a sixth seen once. The sample taken for sequencing was peripheral blood. Receptors were obtained from an adult man with Graves' ophthalmopathy.

This clonotype was observed at least ten times. This chain connects TRBV4-1 to TRBJ1-1; no reliable D call. Germline V gene lookup returns CDR1 MGHRA and CDR2 YSYEKL. The CDR3 sequence is 15 residues long. V was clipped by 1 base and J by 0 bases, with 9 bases between them. DNA of the CDR3: TGCGCCAGCAGCCAAGTTGGTCTCATGAACACTGAAGCTTTCTTT. It codes for CASSQVGLMNTEAFF.

This clonotype was counted at least ten times. This chain uses TRBV4-3 with TRBJ2-5, with unresolved D. Germline lookup yields CDR1 LGHNA and CDR2 YSLEER. Deletions cut 1 base from V and 5 bases from J, with 8 bases between. The CDR3 runs 13 residues. The CDR3 region is CASSQAPWETQYF. CDR3 DNA: TGCGCCAGCAGCCAAGCGCCATGGGAGACCCAGTACTTC.

In this sample, this clonotype turned up many times. The rearrangement joins TRBV20-1 to TRBJ1-5; D gene unclear. In germline, CDR1 is DFQATT, CDR2 SNEGSKA (reference sequence). V shed 3 bases and J shed 4 bases, with 16 bases lying between them. This CDR3 is 15 amino acids long. The DNA for the CDR3 is TGCAGTGCTAGTCCTGCGGACGTGAGTAATCAGCCCCAGCATTTT. Its protein product is CSASPADVSNQPQHF.

Many counts were recorded for this clonotype. The chain links TRBV18 to TRBJ2-5; perhaps TRBD1 as D (5 bases). This CDR3 has 15 residues. The V end was cut by 4 bases, the J end by 7 bases, with 19 bases between. Germline V gene sequence: CDR1 KGHSH, CDR2 LQKENI. CDR3 DNA sequence: TGTGCCAGCTCACTGCTGGGATATGAAAGGGGGACCCAGTACTTC. It yields the protein CASSLLGYERGTQYF. The full variable domain, completed using reference TRBV18 and TRBJ2-5, is NAGVMQNPRHLVRRRGQEARLRCSPMKGHSHVYWYRQLPEEGLKFMVYLQKENIIDESGMPKERFSAEFPKEGPSILRIQQVVRGDSAAYFCASSLLGYERGTQYFGPGTRLLVL.

To note about this clonotype: This may come from a read error, since a much larger clone is one base off. This chain links TRBV12-3 or TRBV12-4 with TRBJ1-5; a possible D gene is TRBD1 (6 bases). This CDR3 spans 15 amino acids. V lost 1 base, J lost 3 bases, and 10 bases lay in between. The CDR3: CASSLEGQINQPQHF. The CDR3 bases are TGTGCCAGCAGTTTAGAAGGACAGATCAATCAGCCCCAGCATTTT.

This clonotype was counted at least ten times. The chain combines TRBV19 with TRBJ1-1, with D perhaps matching TRBD1 (5 bases). Germline V gene data show CDR1 as LNHDA and CDR2 as SQIVND (reference sequence). V was trimmed by 7 bases and J by 8 bases, leaving 23 bases between them. The CDR3 is made up of 15 amino acids. This chain's CDR3 is CASTAAIGQGREAFF. CDR3 DNA: TGTGCCAGTACCGCAGCCATTGGACAAGGTCGGGAAGCTTTCTTT.

The chain is built from TRBV12-3 or TRBV12-4 and TRBJ2-7, with 8 bases aligning to TRBD2. The ends lost 8 bases at V and 6 bases at J; junction bases unmatched: 15. The CDR3 is made up of 15 amino acids. In DNA, the CDR3 is TGTGCCAGCTCCCGGGTGCAAGCGGGAGTTTCCGAGCAGTACTTC. Translation gives CASSRVQAGVSEQYF.

This clonotype showed up many times. The chain has TRBV24-1 and TRBJ1-5; D gene unclear. The CDR3 is made up of 14 amino acids. Germline CDR1 reads KGHDR; CDR2 reads SFDVKD. V was clipped by 4 bases and J by 1 base, with 7 bases between them. The CDR3 loop is CATSDLDSNQPQHF. The CDR3 DNA sequence: TGTGCCACCAGTGACCTGGACAGCAATCAGCCCCAGCATTTT.

This clonotype appeared many times. The chain employs TRBV7-9 and TRBJ1-2; 8 nucleotides line up with TRBD1. V shed 0 bases, J shed 3 bases, and the junction held 6 bases outside the gene matches. Germline V gene sequence: CDR1 SEHNR, CDR2 FQNEAQ (reference sequence). This CDR3 comprises 16 residues. CDR3 sequence reads: CASSLAGQGGYYGYTF. The DNA for the CDR3 is TGTGCCAGCAGCTTAGCTGGACAGGGAGGTTACTATGGCTACACCTTC.

This clonotype was seen ten or more times. The V gene is TRBV20-1, the J gene TRBJ2-7; TRBD2 aligns across 8 bases. J lost 2 bases, V lost 0 bases, and 9 bases had no gene match. The germline CDR1 and CDR2 sequences are DFQATT and SNEGSKA (reference sequence). The CDR3 length is 16 residues. The DNA of the CDR3 is TGCAGTGCTAGAGATCTCGCCAGCGGGAGACCCTACGAGCAGTACTTC. As protein: CSARDLASGRPYEQYF.

Many counts were recorded for this clonotype. The rearrangement uses TRBV29-1 and TRBJ2-7; D assignment may be TRBD1 or TRBD2 (7 bases each). This CDR3 comprises 12 residues. V lost 7 bases to trimming and J lost 5 bases, with 15 bases between them. In germline, CDR1 is SQVTM, CDR2 ANQGSEA. Written as DNA, the CDR3 is TGCAGCGCGAGGGAGGGGGCGAACGAGCAGTACTTC. Protein: CSAREGANEQYF.

As concerns this clonotype: At one boundary the junction diverges from the germline segment, which might be a read error. The V and J genes are TRBV12-3 or TRBV12-4 and TRBJ1-2; TRBD1 is a possible D gene (5 bases). The CDR3 totals 15 residues. CDR3 in amino acids: CASSEDKPGIYGYIF. The CDR3 DNA sequence: TGTGCCAGCAGTGAGGACAAGCCAGGGATCTATGGCTACATCTTC.

Many counts were recorded for this clonotype. The conserved phenylalanine or tryptophan normally closing the CDR3 is absent here, so this likely arose from a read error. The DNA is left out, because the CDR3 cannot be placed on it with certainty; the CDR3 is given as TCRdb lists it. The chain is built from TRBV12-3 or TRBV12-4 and TRBJ2-2; the table names TRBD2, a call not compared with the DNA. Including both end residues, the CDR3 is 15 amino acids long. The chain's CDR3 is CASRQTSGDTGEPFI.

The sample holds many counts of this clonotype. The rearrangement uses TRBV7-9 and TRBJ2-7; D gene uncertain. This CDR3 region has 14 residues. V lost 5 bases, J lost 3 bases, and 14 bases lay in between. Looked up from germline, CDR1 is SEHNR and CDR2 is FQNEAQ (reference sequence). The CDR3 nucleotides are TGTGCCAGCAGCGGCTTTGCGGACCTCTACGAGCAGTACTTC. Amino acids: CASSGFADLYEQYF.

As to this clonotype: This may be a read error: a much more frequent sequence differs by one nucleotide. The J gene is TRBJ1-2, the V gene TRBV27, with TRBD1 matching over 7 bases. Per germline, CDR1 MNHEY and CDR2 SMNVEV (reference sequence). The length of the CDR3 is 15 residues. J gave up 4 bases and V 4 bases, and 9 bases lay outside the gene matches. The CDR3, as DNA: TGTGCCAGCAGTTCGCCCGGGACAGTAGTCTATGGCTACACCTTC. Translated: CASSSPGTVVYGYTF.

This clonotype has at least ten counts. The chain is built from TRBV5-1 and TRBJ1-1; no firm D call. This CDR3 is 14 amino acids long. CDR1 and CDR2 (germline): SGHRS, YFSETQ. The V end lost 5 bases, the J end lost 2 bases, and 13 bases lay between the germline ends. CDR3 nucleotides: TGCGCCAGCAGAATCAGAAGGGCAAACACTGAAGCTTTCTTT. Protein: CASRIRRANTEAFF.

Ten or more counts support this clonotype. J is TRBJ2-7 and V is TRBV6-5; D remains ambiguous. The V end was cut by 3 bases, the J end by 5 bases, with 11 bases between. Germline lookup yields CDR1 MNHEY and CDR2 SVGAGI. CDR3 size: 13 residues. The chain's CDR3 is CASSYSGVDEQYF. DNA of the CDR3: TGTGCCAGCAGTTATTCAGGCGTGGACGAGCAGTACTTC.

This clonotype showed up many times. With a much larger clone just one base away, this may be a read error. V is TRBV6-2 or TRBV6-3 and J is TRBJ1-1; unclear D gene. Germline V gene data show CDR1 as MNHEY and CDR2 as SVGEGT. The CDR3 sequence is 12 residues long. Trimming cost V 2 bases and J 4 bases, with 5 bases left between them. CDR3 sequence reads: CASSYRATEAFF. Written as DNA, the CDR3 is TGTGCCAGCAGTTACAGGGCCACTGAAGCTTTCTTT.

This clonotype was counted many times. The chain is built from TRBV7-3 and TRBJ2-5, with D hard to call. This CDR3 is built from 12 residues. Germline loops: CDR1 SGHTA, CDR2 FQGTGA. The V end was cut by 4 bases, the J end by 4 bases, with 7 bases between. The CDR3 DNA is TGTGCCAGCAGCTCCGCCGGAGAGACCCAGTACTTC. Its translation is CASSSAGETQYF.

This clonotype was seen ten or more times. The V and J genes are TRBV7-2 and TRBJ1-5, with unresolved D. The CDR3 has 14 amino acids. The V gene lost 5 bases and the J gene lost 6 bases, with 14 bases spanning the gap. Per germline, CDR1 SGHTA and CDR2 FQGNSA. CDR3 nucleotides: TGTGCCAGCAGCCTACGCCCGTCTGTTCAGCCCCAGCATTTT. It codes for CASSLRPSVQPQHF.

In its sample, this clonotype was seen many times. This chain uses TRBV12-3 or TRBV12-4 with TRBJ2-7; 9 nucleotides align to TRBD1. This CDR3 has 16 amino acids. V trimming: 4 bases; J trimming: 6 bases; junction bases outside the gene matches: 13. In DNA form, the CDR3 reads TGTGCCAGCAGTTGGGGGAACAGGGGGCTAAGGGGCGAGCAGTACTTC. This gives the protein CASSWGNRGLRGEQYF.

This clonotype was counted at least ten times. The V call is TRBV19, the J call TRBJ1-6; 9 positions agree with TRBD1. Germline lookup yields CDR1 LNHDA and CDR2 SQIVND (reference sequence). The junction had 6 bases not matched to a gene; V was cut back by 2 bases and J by 7 bases. The CDR3 consists of 16 residues. This chain's CDR3 is CASSIRQGVGNSPLHF. CDR3 bases: TGTGCCAGTAGTATACGACAGGGGGTTGGAAATTCACCCCTCCACTTT.

This clonotype appeared many times. The genes are TRBV20-1 and TRBJ2-7; D perhaps matches TRBD1 (6 bases). The germline V gene has CDR1 DFQATT and CDR2 SNEGSKA (reference sequence). Trimming shortened V by 5 bases and J by 0 bases, and 23 bases separated the two germline ends. The length of the CDR3 is 17 residues. The CDR3 DNA sequence: TGCAGTGCTGAACAGGTACCGGGTCAGGGGAGCTCCTACGAGCAGTACTTC. Translation: CSAEQVPGQGSSYEQYF.

This clonotype was observed many times. The chain uses TRBV27 and TRBJ1-2; unclear D gene. Germline V gene data show CDR1 as MNHEY and CDR2 as SMNVEV (reference sequence). V dropped 7 bases and J dropped 3 bases, with 21 bases sitting between them. CDR3 length: 16 amino acids. The DNA of the CDR3 is TGTGCCAGCACCCGGTCTTCCGAGGTCTTATACTATGGCTACACCTTC. Protein product: CASTRSSEVLYYGYTF.

This clonotype was counted at least ten times. The rearrangement uses TRBV6-4 and TRBJ2-5, with 12 bases that match TRBD2. Germline V CDR1 and CDR2: MRHNA, SNTAGT. The CDR3 has 15 residues. V was pared by 3 bases and J by 5 bases, with 4 bases of the junction left unmatched. The CDR3 spells CASSESGLAGETQYF. The DNA for the CDR3 is TGTGCCAGCAGTGAGTCCGGACTAGCGGGGGAGACCCAGTACTTC.

This clonotype was counted at least ten times. The J gene is TRBJ2-5, the V gene TRBV5-1; TRBD1 matches at 11 bases. Germline values: CDR1 SGHRS, CDR2 YFSETQ. The ends lost 3 bases at V and 3 bases at J; junction bases unmatched: 4. The CDR3 runs 15 residues. CDR3 protein: CASSSPGQGEETQYF. Here the CDR3 DNA reads TGCGCCAGCAGCTCTCCGGGACAGGGGGAAGAGACCCAGTACTTC.